The TCR beta chain described here comes from a study of blood T cell repertoires in COVID-19. Participants came from fewer than 25 US areas, aged about 18 to 95 years. Participants' reported clinical history set cohort assignment. Sequenced by immunoSEQ multiplex PCR; TCRdb stores in-frame clones only, minus some. This sample has more than 300,000 clones, with over 80% found just once. In germline, CDR1 is LNHDA, CDR2 SQIVND (reference sequence). The length of the CDR3 is 13 residues. V lost 7 bases, J lost 5 bases, and 14 bases lay in between. V gene TRBV19 combines with J gene TRBJ1-1, with D tentatively TRBD1 (5 bases). Sequencing was done on a sample of PBMCs or T cells enriched from blood (not recorded which). This sequence was found in a woman aged 45-59 years who had recovered from COVID-19. The CDR3 coding sequence is TGTGCCAGTACCTGGGCCAGGGATACTGAAGCTTTCTTT. Translation gives CASTWARDTEAFF. Looking up the rest from reference TRBV19 and TRBJ1-1 gives the full variable domain: DGGITQSPKYLFRKEGQNVTLSCEQNLNHDAMYWYRQDPGQGLRLIYYSQIVNDFQKGDIAEGYSVSREKKESFPLTVTSAQKNPTAFYLCASTWARDTEAFFGQGTRLTVV.